This is a list of T cell receptor beta chains from one sample in a study of blood T cell repertoires in COVID-19. Generated by immunoSEQ multiplex PCR, the TCRdb table keeps only in-frame clones and is missing some. The data contain around 40,000 clones, 87% of them singletons. The specimen sequenced was peripheral blood. These receptor sequences come from a man aged 50 to 60 with active or convalescent COVID-19. Each CDR3 is given with its conserved first and last residue. Expanded clones get a size class; other rows say once, few or many, or leave the size out.

j_call v_call clone_size cdr3_aa
TRBJ1-1 TRBV5-5 - CATKAGQGVLNTEAFF
TRBJ2-7 TRBV5-4 - CASSLRQGEYEQYF
TRBJ1-1 TRBV28 - CASSPGEGGRITEAFF
TRBJ1-1 TRBV10-1 - CASRRRNTEAFF
TRBJ2-3 TRBV28 - CASSKTGLDTQYF
TRBJ1-2 TRBV6-5 - CASSTGFVDYGYTF
TRBJ1-5 TRBV28 - CASSLQSFESNQPQHF
TRBJ1-3 TRBV27 few CASSPNYAGNTIYF
TRBJ1-5 TRBV7-9 - CASSQGWGEPIHSNQPQHF
TRBJ2-5 TRBV7-6 - CASSFNEEVRETQYF
TRBJ1-6 TRBV3-1/TRBV3-2 - CASSHAGLENSPLHF
TRBJ1-2 TRBV4-2 once CASSPADRGRGGYTF
TRBJ1-2 TRBV19 once CASSMNQNNYGYTF
TRBJ1-1 TRBV10-3 - CAISERQGSNSEAFF
TRBJ1-1 TRBV5-1 - CASSYGQGPTEAFF
TRBJ2-1 TRBV7-9 once CASSSPVTGRGGNEQFF
TRBJ1-2 TRBV5-1 - CASSGELRGNPPGYTF
TRBJ1-6 TRBV9 once CASSIRAGDNSPLHF
TRBJ1-6 TRBV2 - CATQRGGQITSPLHF
TRBJ2-5 TRBV7-6 - CASSFNVGVQETQYF
TRBJ1-2 TRBV3-1/TRBV3-2 - CASSQARGQGYTF
TRBJ2-3 TRBV7-3 few CASSLGTTPTDTQYF
TRBJ1-5 TRBV19 - CASSIRGNQPQHF
TRBJ1-4 TRBV19 - CASSIGTADEKLFF
TRBJ2-1 TRBV18 - CASSLAGGAHNEQFF
TRBJ1-4 TRBV7-9 - CASSFFGTESEKLFF
TRBJ2-5 TRBV7-8 - CASSPRGGRVGQETQYF
TRBJ2-6 TRBV4-1 - CASMPPGSGANVLTF
TRBJ2-1 TRBV6-6 - CASSYSTSGGDNEQFF
TRBJ1-4 TRBV19 - CASSRSGTGWNEKLFF
TRBJ2-3 TRBV5-1 - CASSGDSLGTDTQYF
TRBJ1-5 TRBV6-2/TRBV6-3 - CASSYSLGWGQGERRNQPQHF
TRBJ1-1 TRBV7-9 - CASSFGRTRRTVMNTEAFF
TRBJ1-4 TRBV7-2 - CASSGGVTGEKLFF
TRBJ2-3 TRBV29-1 - CSVEDLRTSRRTDTQYF
TRBJ1-2 TRBV19 - CASSDSDRNSNYGYTF
TRBJ1-2 TRBV11-2 - CASSPGTGGIHANYGYTF
TRBJ1-3 TRBV6-5 once CASGLHSGNTIYF
TRBJ2-3 TRBV29-1 - CSAQGGGRTDTQYF
TRBJ1-1 TRBV5-5 - CASSLDPGVTEAFF